A selection of T cell receptor beta chains follows, all from one sample in a study of cytomegalovirus exposure and HLA in healthy donors. Sequencing used immunoSEQ multiplex PCR; TCRdb keeps in-frame clones, though not all of them. The table has 140,000 to 150,000 clones, around three quarters seen once; the top ten hold approximately 6.3%. Sequenced sample: PBMCs. These receptors all come from a woman between 40 and 55 years old in good health and CMV-seropositive. Each CDR3 is given with its conserved first and last residue. A D gene is named only where the DNA matches it firmly. Some rows have no size entry. The others give once, few or many, or a class for an expanded clone.

j_call cdr3_length clone_size d_call v_call cdr3_aa cdr3_nt
TRBJ1-2 14 - - TRBV30 CAWSVLGGLYGYTF TGTGCCTGGAGTGTACTTGGGGGACTATATGGCTACACCTTC
TRBJ1-2 15 - TRBD1 TRBV4-1 CASSLRPGQNYGYTF TGCGCCAGCAGCTTACGACCGGGACAGAACTATGGCTACACCTTC
TRBJ2-5 18 - - TRBV4-1 CASSHQYRTSGIQETQYF TGCGCCAGCAGCCACCAATACCGGACCAGCGGAATCCAAGAGACCCAGTACTTC
TRBJ2-2 14 few TRBD1 TRBV7-3 CASRGQKNTGELFF TGTGCCAGCAGGGGACAGAAGAACACCGGGGAGCTGTTTTTT
TRBJ1-5 13 once - TRBV9 CASSVGEDQPQHF TGTGCCAGCAGCGTAGGGGAGGATCAGCCCCAGCATTTT
TRBJ2-7 14 - - TRBV4-2 CASSQVAGSYGQYF TGTGCCAGCAGCCAAGTCGCGGGATCCTACGGGCAGTACTTC
TRBJ1-4 14 - - TRBV7-9 CASSRGGGGEKLFF TGTGCCAGCAGCCGCGGCGGGGGAGGGGAAAAACTGTTTTTT
TRBJ2-3 13 few - TRBV11-1 CASSVDNTDTQYF TGTGCCAGCAGCGTGGACAACACAGATACGCAGTATTTT
TRBJ1-2 14 - - TRBV28 CASSLPEALYGYTF TGTGCCAGCAGCCTCCCGGAAGCGTTGTACGGCTACACCTTC
TRBJ1-2 14 - - TRBV7-9 CASSRTRADDGYTF TGTGCCAGCAGTCGGACTAGGGCCGATGATGGCTACACCTTC
TRBJ1-2 15 - - TRBV6-4 CASSDRGLTNYGYTF TGTGCCAGCAGTGACAGGGGTCTCACCAACTATGGCTACACCTTC
TRBJ1-2 15 - - TRBV2 CASSETTQANYGYTF TGTGCCAGCAGTGAGACCACACAGGCGAACTATGGCTACACCTTC
TRBJ2-5 14 - - TRBV5-4 CASSLGQKQETQYF TGTGCCAGCAGCTTGGGACAGAAACAAGAGACCCAGTACTTC
TRBJ2-2 16 - TRBD2 TRBV9 CASSLRTSGGTGELFF TGTGCCAGCAGCCTACGGACTAGCGGGGGCACCGGGGAGCTGTTTTTT
TRBJ1-4 15 - - TRBV18 CASSPRGSQNEKLFF TGTGCCAGCTCACCACGAGGCAGCCAGAATGAAAAACTGTTTTTT
TRBJ1-2 14 - TRBD1 TRBV6-6 CASSSGQGARGYTF TGTGCCAGCAGTTCAGGACAGGGGGCGCGGGGCTACACCTTC
TRBJ2-1 12 - - TRBV2 CARTSRDNEQFF TGTGCCAGAACTTCCAGGGACAATGAGCAGTTCTTC
TRBJ1-1 14 - - TRBV7-9 CASSSTQQNTEAFF TGTGCCAGCAGCTCGACACAGCAGAACACTGAAGCTTTCTTT
TRBJ2-7 15 - - TRBV5-1 CASSLTTGRSYEQYF TGCGCCAGCAGCTTGACAACCGGGAGATCCTACGAGCAGTACTTC
TRBJ1-1 14 - - TRBV7-4 CASSLGVGRHQAFF TGTGCCAGCAGCTTAGGGGTAGGTAGACACCAAGCTTTCTTT
TRBJ1-1 13 - TRBD1 TRBV9 CASSVGTGTKAFF TGTGCCAGCAGCGTGGGGACAGGCACCAAAGCTTTCTTT
TRBJ2-1 14 few - TRBV5-1 CASSLDPTYNEQFF TGCGCCAGCAGCTTGGATCCGACATACAATGAGCAGTTCTTC
TRBJ2-5 12 - - TRBV5-4 CASSLGSETQYF TGTGCCAGCAGCTTGGGTTCGGAGACCCAGTACTTC
TRBJ2-7 14 - TRBD1 TRBV28 CASRTPGQPYEQYF TGTGCCAGCAGAACCCCGGGACAGCCTTACGAGCAGTACTTC
TRBJ1-4 15 - - TRBV6-1 CASSEAVGIVEKLFF TGTGCCAGCAGTGAAGCGGTGGGCATAGTCGAAAAACTGTTTTTT
TRBJ2-5 11 - - TRBV2 CASSRAGEQYF TGTGCCAGCAGTCGGGCCGGGGAGCAGTACTTC
TRBJ1-2 17 - - TRBV18 CASSPEVRTEHPYGYTF TGTGCCAGCTCACCAGAAGTTCGGACAGAACATCCCTATGGCTACACCTTC
TRBJ2-5 14 few - TRBV10-3 CAIKDGSKGETQYF TGTGCCATAAAGGACGGATCAAAGGGGGAGACCCAGTACTTC
TRBJ2-1 15 - - TRBV7-6 CASSLTVSSYNEQFF TGTGCCAGCAGCTTGACTGTAAGCTCCTACAATGAGCAGTTCTTC
TRBJ2-3 13 - - TRBV5-4 CASSFRVSDTQYF TGTGCCAGCAGCTTCAGGGTTTCGGATACGCAGTATTTT
TRBJ1-5 13 few - TRBV27 CASSLLANQPQHF TGTGCCAGCAGTTTACTAGCCAATCAGCCCCAGCATTTT
TRBJ2-5 14 - - TRBV2 CASTPWRIQETQYF TGTGCCAGCACCCCTTGGAGGATCCAAGAGACCCAGTACTTC
TRBJ2-3 16 - TRBD1 TRBV6-1 CASSARQGKSTDTQYF TGTGCCAGCAGTGCTCGACAGGGGAAAAGTACAGATACGCAGTATTTT
TRBJ2-5 13 few - TRBV9 CASSPQRAETQYF TGTGCCAGCAGCCCCCAGCGGGCGGAGACCCAGTACTTC
TRBJ2-7 15 - - TRBV2 CASTLGPSAADEQYF TGTGCCAGCACCCTCGGCCCCTCGGCGGCCGACGAGCAGTACTTC
TRBJ2-7 16 - TRBD1 TRBV28 CASSSHWTGDGSEQYF TGTGCCAGCAGTTCCCACTGGACAGGGGATGGTTCTGAGCAGTACTTC
TRBJ2-7 17 - TRBD2 TRBV5-1 CASSARTSGGTSYEQYF TGCGCCAGCAGCGCCCGGACTAGCGGGGGGACATCCTACGAGCAGTACTTC
TRBJ2-3 14 - TRBD2 TRBV6-4 CASSAQAGGGTQYF TGTGCCAGCAGTGCCCAAGCGGGGGGAGGTACGCAGTATTTT
TRBJ1-3 16 - - TRBV4-1 CASSQDVTYTGNTIYF TGCGCCAGCAGCCAAGACGTCACGTACACTGGAAACACCATATATTTT
TRBJ2-1 14 - - TRBV6-1 CASSEMSSYNEQFF TGTGCCAGCAGTGAGATGAGCTCCTACAATGAGCAGTTCTTC
TRBJ2-6 16 - TRBD1 TRBV19 CASGSAGGSGANVLTF TGTGCCAGTGGGTCGGCAGGGGGCTCTGGGGCCAACGTCCTGACTTTC
TRBJ2-3 16 - TRBD2 TRBV5-1 CASSRSGGPGTDTQYF TGCGCCAGCAGCCGTAGCGGGGGGCCGGGGACAGATACGCAGTATTTT
TRBJ2-6 18 once TRBD1 TRBV5-1 CASSFWRQGRSGANVLTF TGCGCCAGCAGCTTTTGGCGACAGGGTAGATCTGGGGCCAACGTCCTGACTTTC
TRBJ2-5 15 - TRBD2 TRBV27 CASSPRLAGRETQYF TGTGCCAGCAGTCCTCGACTAGCGGGGCGAGAGACCCAGTACTTC
TRBJ2-5 14 - TRBD1 TRBV28 CASSSGQGGETQYF TGTGCCAGCAGTTCGGGACAGGGTGGAGAGACCCAGTACTTC
TRBJ2-1 14 - TRBD1 TRBV7-3 CASSYTGGNNEQFF TGTGCCAGCAGCTACACAGGGGGAAACAATGAGCAGTTCTTC